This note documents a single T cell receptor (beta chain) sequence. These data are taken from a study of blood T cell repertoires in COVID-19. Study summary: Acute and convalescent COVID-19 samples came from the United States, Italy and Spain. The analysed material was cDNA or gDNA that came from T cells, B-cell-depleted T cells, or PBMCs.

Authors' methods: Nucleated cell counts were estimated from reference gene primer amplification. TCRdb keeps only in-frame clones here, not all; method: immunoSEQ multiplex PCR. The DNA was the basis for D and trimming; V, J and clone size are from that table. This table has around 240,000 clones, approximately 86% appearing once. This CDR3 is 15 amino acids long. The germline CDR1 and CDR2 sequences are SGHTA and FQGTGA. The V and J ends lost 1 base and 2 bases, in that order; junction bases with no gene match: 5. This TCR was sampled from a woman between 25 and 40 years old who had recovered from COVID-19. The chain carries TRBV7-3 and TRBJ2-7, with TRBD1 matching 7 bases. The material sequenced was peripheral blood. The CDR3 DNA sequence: TGTGCCAGCAGCTTAAATCCGGGACAGACCTACGAGCAGTACTTC. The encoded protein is CASSLNPGQTYEQYF.